This T cell receptor (beta chain) was identified in a study of shared clonotypes between healthy human individuals. Data came from immunoSEQ multiplex PCR; TCRdb stores just in-frame clones and leaves some out. The data contain fewer than 550,000 clones, around 79% of them singletons. Healthy HIV-negative adults without recent acute infections or vaccinations served as donors. Donors, without exception, were Caucasian adults residing in Nashville, Tennessee. For unsorted samples, genomic DNA was extracted from roughly 100 million PBMCs. In its sample, this clone was seen a few times. The same CDR3 arises from other DNA sequences in this sample as well. Germline V gene sequence: CDR1 GTSNPN, CDR2 SVGIG (reference sequence). V was clipped by 0 bases and J by 5 bases, with 10 bases between them. This CDR3 has 13 amino acids.

This sequence joins TRBV30 and TRBJ1-2; D is perhaps TRBD1 (5 bases). This receptor was identified in a woman in her thirties or forties in good health. Some clones in this sample may be carry-over from other donors' samples. Sequencing used PBMCs. CDR3 DNA: TGTGCCTGGAGTGTACAAGGGGCGTATGGCTACACCTTC. The encoded protein is CAWSVQGAYGYTF.